These T cell receptor beta chains were read from a single sample in a study of T cell repertoires in cytomegalovirus infection. TCRdb processed the reads anew with MiXCR; each CDR3 protein has one entry. The top ten clones hold 93% of a sample with around 78,000 distinct CDR3 sequences, 35% to 45% of them seen once. For these receptors, no antigen is known. The sequencing used CD8+ T cells from cultured PBMCs, collected from culture after CMV antigen stimulation. The receptors shown here come from a human donor in good health (CMV status not recorded). Some clones in this sample may be carry-over from other donors' samples. The conserved cysteine and the conserved F or W are not part of the CDR3 here. The order of the fields is J gene, V gene, CDR3 protein.

j_gene: TRBJ2-3; v_gene: TRBV5-8; CDR3aa: ASSLRGDTQY
j_gene: TRBJ2-1; v_gene: TRBV7-6; CDR3aa: ASSRDRGPYNEQF
j_gene: TRBJ2-7; v_gene: TRBV7-9; CDR3aa: ASSPGTGLYEQY
j_gene: TRBJ2-3; v_gene: TRBV6-2/TRBV6-3; CDR3aa: ASSYSSGATLQSDTQY
j_gene: TRBJ2-3; v_gene: TRBV20-1; CDR3aa: SASDNFEDTQY
j_gene: TRBJ2-1; v_gene: TRBV6-1; CDR3aa: ASTSRGDSYNEQF
j_gene: TRBJ2-4; v_gene: TRBV7-3; CDR3aa: ASSLPFSGGEAKNIQY
j_gene: TRBJ2-1; v_gene: TRBV4-1; CDR3aa: ASSQGEAGGQQF
j_gene: TRBJ2-3; v_gene: TRBV6-8; CDR3aa: ASSYLAGGPPSTDTQY
j_gene: TRBJ2-2; v_gene: TRBV12-3/TRBV12-4; CDR3aa: ASRSDRRELF
j_gene: TRBJ2-7; v_gene: TRBV7-8; CDR3aa: ASSPPGRGTYEQY